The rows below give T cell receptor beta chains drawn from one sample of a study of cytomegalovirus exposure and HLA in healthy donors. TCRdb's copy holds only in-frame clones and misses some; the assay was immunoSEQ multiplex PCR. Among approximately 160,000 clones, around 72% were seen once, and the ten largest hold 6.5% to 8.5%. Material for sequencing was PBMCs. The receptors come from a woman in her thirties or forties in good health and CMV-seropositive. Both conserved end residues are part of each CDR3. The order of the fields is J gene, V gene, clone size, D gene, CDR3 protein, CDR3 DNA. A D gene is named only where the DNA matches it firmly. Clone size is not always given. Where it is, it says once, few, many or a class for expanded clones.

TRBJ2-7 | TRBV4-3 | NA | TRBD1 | CASSRDRGLRNEQYF | TGCGCCAGCAGCCGAGACAGGGGGCTTAGAAACGAGCAGTACTTC
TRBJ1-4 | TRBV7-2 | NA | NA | CASSQDGIPSEKLFF | TGTGCCAGCAGTCAGGACGGGATCCCGAGTGAAAAACTGTTTTTT
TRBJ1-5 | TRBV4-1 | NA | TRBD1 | CASSRGDRGLNQPQHF | TGCGCCAGCAGCCGCGGGGACAGGGGCCTAAATCAGCCCCAGCATTTT
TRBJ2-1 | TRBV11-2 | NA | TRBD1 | CASSLGQVGQFF | TGTGCCAGCAGCCTTGGACAGGTTGGACAGTTCTTC
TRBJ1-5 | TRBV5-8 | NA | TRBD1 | CASSLLLAGGGQPQHF | TGTGCCAGCAGCTTGCTGTTGGCAGGGGGTGGTCAGCCCCAGCATTTT
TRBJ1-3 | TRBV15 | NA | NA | CATSRDLASGNTIYF | TGTGCCACCAGCAGAGATTTGGCCTCTGGAAACACCATATATTTT
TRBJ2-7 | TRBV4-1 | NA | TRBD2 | CASSSVFSGAREQYF | TGCGCCAGCAGCTCGGTATTCAGCGGGGCGCGGGAGCAGTACTTC
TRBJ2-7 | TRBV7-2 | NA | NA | CASSLDAGGAAYEQYF | TGTGCCAGCAGCTTAGATGCCGGCGGGGCCGCCTACGAGCAGTACTTC
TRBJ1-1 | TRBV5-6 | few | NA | CASSSYLLPLSEAFF | TGTGCCAGCAGTTCGTACCTACTCCCCCTCTCTGAGGCTTTCTTT
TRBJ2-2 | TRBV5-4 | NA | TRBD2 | CASSLRGGGAGELFF | TGTGCCAGCAGCTTGAGGGGCGGGGGGGCCGGGGAGCTGTTTTTT
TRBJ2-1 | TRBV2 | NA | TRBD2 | CASSEGLAGGIRQFF | TGTGCCAGCAGTGAAGGACTAGCGGGGGGAATTAGGCAGTTCTTC
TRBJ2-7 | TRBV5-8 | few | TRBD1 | CASSLNRAGDSYEQYF | TGTGCCAGCAGCTTGAACCGAGCCGGGGACAGCTACGAGCAGTACTTC
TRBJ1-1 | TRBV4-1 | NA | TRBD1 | CASSQSTGATEAFF | TGCGCCAGCAGCCAGTCTACAGGGGCCACTGAAGCTTTCTTT
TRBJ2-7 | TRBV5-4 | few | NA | CASSLGGVSYEQYF | TGTGCCAGCAGCTTGGGGGGCGTTTCCTACGAGCAGTACTTC
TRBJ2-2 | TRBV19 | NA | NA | CASTSGNNTGELFF | NA
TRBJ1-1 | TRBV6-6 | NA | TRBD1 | CASSPGTGGSFF | TGTGCCAGCAGTCCCGGGACAGGGGGATCTTTCTTT
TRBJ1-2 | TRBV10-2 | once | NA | CASGRGNGYTF | TGCGCCAGCGGGAGAGGGAATGGCTACACCTTC
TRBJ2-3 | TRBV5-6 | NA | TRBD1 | CASSYPGTGTDTQYF | TGTGCCAGCAGTTACCCCGGGACAGGCACAGATACGCAGTATTTT
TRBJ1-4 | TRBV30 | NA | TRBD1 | CAWTPQGGREKLFF | TGTGCCTGGACCCCACAGGGGGGGAGGGAAAAACTGTTTTTT
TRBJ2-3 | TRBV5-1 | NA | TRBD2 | CASSSGLAGPTDTQYF | TGCGCCAGCAGTTCCGGACTAGCGGGGCCCACAGATACGCAGTATTTT
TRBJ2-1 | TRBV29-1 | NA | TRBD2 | CSVRGGMWDEQFF | TGCAGCGTACGCGGGGGTATGTGGGATGAGCAGTTCTTC
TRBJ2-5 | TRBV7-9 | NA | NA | CASSLYSAVGEQYF | TGTGCCAGCAGCTTATATTCGGCAGTTGGGGAGCAGTACTTC
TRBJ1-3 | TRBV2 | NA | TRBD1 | CASRAGQFSGNTIYF | TGTGCCAGCAGGGCGGGACAGTTCTCAGGAAACACCATATATTTT
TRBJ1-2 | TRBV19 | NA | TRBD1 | CASSKDRDYGYTF | TGTGCCAGTAGTAAAGACAGGGACTATGGCTACACCTTC
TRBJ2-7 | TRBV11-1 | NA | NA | CASSLGMTGTYEQYF | TGTGCCAGCAGCCTTGGCATGACAGGAACCTACGAGCAGTACTTC
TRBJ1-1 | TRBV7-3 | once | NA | CASSLLVATEAFF | TGTGCCAGCAGCTTACTGGTGGCCACTGAAGCTTTCTTT
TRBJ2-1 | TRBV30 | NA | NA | CAWSVLRGSEQFF | TGTGCCTGGAGTGTACTTCGGGGGAGTGAGCAGTTCTTC
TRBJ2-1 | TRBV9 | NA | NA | CASSAYIGGIHNEQFF | TGTGCCAGCAGCGCTTATATTGGGGGGATCCACAATGAGCAGTTCTTC
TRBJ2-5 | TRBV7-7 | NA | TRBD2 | CASSALAGGMLQETQYF | TGTGCCAGCAGCGCTCTAGCGGGGGGGATGTTGCAGGAGACCCAGTACTTC
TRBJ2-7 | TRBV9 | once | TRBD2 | CASSTHPGLAVYEQYF | TGTGCCAGCAGCACCCACCCCGGACTAGCGGTATACGAGCAGTACTTC
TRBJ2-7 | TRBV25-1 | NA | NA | CASSDSPGMVFGRYEQYF | TGTGCCAGCAGTGATTCCCCGGGGATGGTCTTCGGGAGATACGAGCAGTACTTC
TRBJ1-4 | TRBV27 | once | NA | CASSFHPSPTRATNEKLFF | TGTGCCAGCAGTTTCCACCCCTCTCCCACTCGCGCAACTAATGAAAAACTGTTTTTT